One sample yielded the 3 T cell receptor beta chains listed below, sequenced in a study of beta chain features in type 1 diabetes. The whole isolated RNA underwent reverse transcription, so sequencing captured expressed TCRB transcripts. Clones were sequenced by immunoSEQ multiplex PCR, and TCRdb holds only the in-frame ones, with some missing. The sample holds about 110,000 clones, roughly 40% seen once. The sequencing sample was made of stem cell memory CD4+ T cells from blood. The receptors shown here come from a woman aged 18-35 years in good health.

This clone has just a few counts. CDR3 loop: CATSPPSGHSPEAFF. In DNA, the CDR3 is TGTGCCACCAGCCCACCGTCAGGGCATAGCCCTGAAGCTTTCTTT. The J gene is TRBJ1-1, the V gene TRBV15; tentatively, D is TRBD1 (5 bases). V lost 5 bases and J lost 6, with 19 bases in between. This CDR3 is 15 amino acids long. The V gene's germline CDR1 is LNHNV and CDR2 YYDKDF (reference sequence). The full variable domain, with the rest looked up from reference TRBV15 and TRBJ1-1, is DAMVIQNPRYQVTQFGKPVTLSCSQTLNHNVMYWYQQKSSQAPKLLFHYYDKDFNNEADTPDNFQSRRPNTSFCFLDIRSPGLGDTAMYLCATSPPSGHSPEAFFGQGTRLTVV.

The rearrangement joins TRBV7-2 to TRBJ2-2; 11 positions agree with TRBD2. This CDR3 has 18 residues. Germline trimming cut 5 bases from V and 4 bases from J; bases unmatched to any gene: 12. CDR1 is SGHTA and CDR2 is FQGNSA in the germline V gene. The CDR3 loop reads CASSPTIRLAGRTGELFF. For the CDR3, the DNA is TGTGCCAGCAGCCCAACAATCAGACTAGCGGGGCGCACCGGGGAGCTGTTTTTT.

This clone showed up just a few times. This CDR3 is also generated by other DNA sequences in the sample. V gene TRBV7-2 combines with J gene TRBJ2-3; tentative D call: TRBD2 (6 bases). In germline, CDR1 is SGHTA, CDR2 FQGNSA. V was shortened by 1 base and J by 1 base, with 9 bases between the two germline ends. The CDR3 covers 15 residues. The CDR3 DNA is TGTGCCAGCAGCTTAGGTCCGGGGGGCACAGATACGCAGTATTTT. This sequence encodes CASSLGPGGTDTQYF.